This TCR beta chain is from a study of T-cell memory formation after mild COVID-19. Study details: Each donor largely had its own TCR clusters.

Points on this clonotype: Its specificity is not known. Mismatch with germline at one junction end may stem from a read error.

CDR1 is LGHNA, CDR2 YNFKEQ, per germline. CDR3 length: 13 residues. Study conclusions and caveats: Pre-infection memory already had some responding clones, implying cross-reactive memory joined.

Barcoded TCR alpha and TCR beta cDNA libraries with UMIs came from 5'RACE using constant-segment primers. TCRdb itself ran the 5' RACE reads through MiXCR, one entry per CDR3 protein. The profile shows about 190,000 distinct CDR3 sequences, 15% to 20% of them singletons. V and J are TRBV4-2 and TRBJ1-2, with D maybe TRBD1 (5 bases). Sequenced sample: PBMCs or a T cell subset sorted from them (not recorded which). The source is an adult woman who had mild COVID-19 (a few samples of this study predate the infection). Cell type and time point are not known. CDR3 in DNA: TGTGCCAGCAGCCAAGAGCAGGGATCGACCCAATCCTTC. Protein product: CASSQEQGSTQSF.